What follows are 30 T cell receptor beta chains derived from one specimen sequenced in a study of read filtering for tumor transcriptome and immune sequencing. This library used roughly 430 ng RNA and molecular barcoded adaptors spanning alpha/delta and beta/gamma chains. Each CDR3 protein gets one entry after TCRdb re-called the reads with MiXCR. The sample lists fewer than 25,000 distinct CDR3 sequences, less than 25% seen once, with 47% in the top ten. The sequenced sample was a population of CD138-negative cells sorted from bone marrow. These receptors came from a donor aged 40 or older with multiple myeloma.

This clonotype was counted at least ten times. The CDR3 spells CASSSPDRSPSYEQYF. The CDR3 DNA follows: TGTGCCAGCAGTTCTCCGGACAGGTCGCCCTCCTACGAGCAGTACTTC. The chain links TRBV28 to TRBJ2-7, with 7 nucleotides matching TRBD1. The CDR3 is made up of 16 amino acids. V trimming: 4 bases; J trimming: 0 bases; junction bases outside the gene matches: 9. Germline V gene lookup returns CDR1 MDHEN and CDR2 SYDVKM.

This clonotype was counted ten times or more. The CDR3 loop reads CASSLLPGQGAYEQYF. CDR3 DNA: TGTGCCAGCAGCTTACTCCCCGGACAGGGGGCCTACGAGCAGTACTTC. The chain has TRBV7-2 and TRBJ2-7; 10 nucleotides match TRBD1. The CDR3 runs 16 residues. Germline CDR1 SGHTA, CDR2 FQGNSA. Trimming took 2 bases from V and 2 from J; bases not matched to a gene: 6.

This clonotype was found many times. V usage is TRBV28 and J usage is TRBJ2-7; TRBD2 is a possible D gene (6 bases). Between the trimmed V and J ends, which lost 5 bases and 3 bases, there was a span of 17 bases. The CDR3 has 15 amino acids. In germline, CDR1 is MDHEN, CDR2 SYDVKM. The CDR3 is CASSGGTGVDYEQYF. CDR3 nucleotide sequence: TGTGCCAGCAGTGGGGGGACTGGGGTTGACTACGAGCAGTACTTC.

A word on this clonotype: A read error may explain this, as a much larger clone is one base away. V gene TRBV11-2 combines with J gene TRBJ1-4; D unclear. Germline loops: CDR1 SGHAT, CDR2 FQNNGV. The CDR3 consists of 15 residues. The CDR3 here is CASSLERPLRGKLLF. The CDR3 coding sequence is TGTGCCAGCAGCTTAGAAAGGCCGCTCCGTGGAAAACTGCTTTTT.

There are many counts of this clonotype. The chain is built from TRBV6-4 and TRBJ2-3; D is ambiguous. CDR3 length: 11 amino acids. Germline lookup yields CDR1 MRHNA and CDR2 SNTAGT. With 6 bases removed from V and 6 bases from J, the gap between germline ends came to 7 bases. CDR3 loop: CASRVGDTQYF. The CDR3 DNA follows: TGTGCCAGCAGAGTCGGGGATACGCAGTATTTT.

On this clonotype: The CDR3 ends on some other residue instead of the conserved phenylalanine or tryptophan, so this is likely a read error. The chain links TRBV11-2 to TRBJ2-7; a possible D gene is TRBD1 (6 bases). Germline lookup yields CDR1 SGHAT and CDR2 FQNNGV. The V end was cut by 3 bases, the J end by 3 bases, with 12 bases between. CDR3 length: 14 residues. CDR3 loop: CASSLTGQGYEQYS. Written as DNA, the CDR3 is TGTGCCAGCAGCTTGACAGGACAAGGCTACGAGCAGTACTCC.

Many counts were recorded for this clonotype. CDR3 loop: CASSYGRTGELFF. CDR3 DNA sequence: TGCGCCAGCAGCTACGGACGGACCGGGGAGCTGTTTTTT. The chain links TRBV5-1 to TRBJ2-2; D unresolved. CDR1 and CDR2 (germline): SGHRS, YFSETQ. The CDR3 is made up of 13 amino acids. Trimming cost V 3 bases and J 5 bases, with 8 bases left between them. Complete variable domain (other parts from reference TRBV5-1 and TRBJ2-2): KAGVTQTPRYLIKTRGQQVTLSCSPISGHRSVSWYQQTPGQGLQFLFEYFSETQRNKGNFPGRFSGRQFSNSRSEMNVSTLELGDSALYLCASSYGRTGELFFGEGSRLTVL.

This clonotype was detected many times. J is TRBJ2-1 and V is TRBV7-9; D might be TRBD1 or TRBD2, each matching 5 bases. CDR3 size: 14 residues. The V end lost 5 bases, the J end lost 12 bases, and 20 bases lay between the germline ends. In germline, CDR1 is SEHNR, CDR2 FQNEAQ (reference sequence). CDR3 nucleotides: TGTGCCAGCAGCCCCGGGACCGCCGGGGTGGTGCAGTTCTTC. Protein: CASSPGTAGVVQFF.

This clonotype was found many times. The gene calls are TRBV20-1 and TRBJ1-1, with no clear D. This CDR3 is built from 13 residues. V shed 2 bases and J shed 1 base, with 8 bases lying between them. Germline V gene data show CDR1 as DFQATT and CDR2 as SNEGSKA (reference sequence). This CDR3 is CSARFASNTEAFF. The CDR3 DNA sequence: TGCAGTGCTAGATTTGCCTCGAACACTGAAGCTTTCTTT.

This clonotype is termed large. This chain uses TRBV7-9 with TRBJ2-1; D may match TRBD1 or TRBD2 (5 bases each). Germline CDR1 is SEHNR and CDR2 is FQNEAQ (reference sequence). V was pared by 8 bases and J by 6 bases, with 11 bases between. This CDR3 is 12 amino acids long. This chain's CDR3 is CASWDGSNEQFF. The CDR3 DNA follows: TGTGCCAGCTGGGACGGCTCCAATGAGCAGTTCTTC.

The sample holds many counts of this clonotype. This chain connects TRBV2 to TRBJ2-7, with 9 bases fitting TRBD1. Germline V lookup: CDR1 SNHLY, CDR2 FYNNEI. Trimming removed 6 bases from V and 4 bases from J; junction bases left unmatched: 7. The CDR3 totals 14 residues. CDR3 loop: CASRTYRGRYEQYF. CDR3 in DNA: TGTGCCAGCAGGACCTACAGGGGGCGATACGAGCAGTACTTC.

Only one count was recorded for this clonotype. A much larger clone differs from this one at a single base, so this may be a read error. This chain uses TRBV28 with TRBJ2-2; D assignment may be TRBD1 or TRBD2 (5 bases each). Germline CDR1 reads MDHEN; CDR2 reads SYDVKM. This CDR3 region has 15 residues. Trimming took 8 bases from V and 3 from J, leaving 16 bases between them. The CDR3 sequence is CASSLDVGDTGELFF. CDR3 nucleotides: TGTGCCAGCTCGCTAGACGTGGGGGACACCGGGGAGCTGTTTTTT.

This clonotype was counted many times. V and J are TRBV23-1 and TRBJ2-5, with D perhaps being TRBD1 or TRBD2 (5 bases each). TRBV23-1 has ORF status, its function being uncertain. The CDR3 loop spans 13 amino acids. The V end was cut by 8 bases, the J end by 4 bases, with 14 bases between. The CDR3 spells CASRDPAGETQYF. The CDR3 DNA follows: TGCGCCAGCCGGGACCCTGCGGGAGAGACCCAGTACTTC.

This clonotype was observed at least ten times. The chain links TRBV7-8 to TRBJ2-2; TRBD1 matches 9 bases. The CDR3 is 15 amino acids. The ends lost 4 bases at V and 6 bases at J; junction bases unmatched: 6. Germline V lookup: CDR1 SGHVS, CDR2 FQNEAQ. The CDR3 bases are TGTGCCAGCAGCTCTTGGACAGGGGACGCCGGGGAGCTGTTTTTT. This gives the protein CASSSWTGDAGELFF.

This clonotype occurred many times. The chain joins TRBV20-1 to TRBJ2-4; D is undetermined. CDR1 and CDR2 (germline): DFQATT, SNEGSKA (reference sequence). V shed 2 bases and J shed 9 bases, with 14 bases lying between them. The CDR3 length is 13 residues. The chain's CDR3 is CSARSQPGGIQYF. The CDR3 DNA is TGCAGTGCTAGATCTCAGCCAGGCGGCATTCAGTACTTC.

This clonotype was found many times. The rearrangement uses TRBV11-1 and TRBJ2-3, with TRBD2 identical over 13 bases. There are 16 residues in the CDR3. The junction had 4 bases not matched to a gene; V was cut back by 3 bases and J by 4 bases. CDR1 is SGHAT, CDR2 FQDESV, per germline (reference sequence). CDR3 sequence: CASSLLLAGGPDTQYF. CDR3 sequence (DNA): TGTGCCAGCAGCTTGTTACTAGCGGGGGGGCCAGATACGCAGTATTTT. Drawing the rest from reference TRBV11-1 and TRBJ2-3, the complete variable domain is EAEVAQSPRYKITEKSQAVAFWCDPISGHATLYWYRQILGQGPELLVQFQDESVVDDSQLPKDRFSAERLKGVDSTLKIQPAELGDSAMYLCASSLLLAGGPDTQYFGPGTRLTVL.

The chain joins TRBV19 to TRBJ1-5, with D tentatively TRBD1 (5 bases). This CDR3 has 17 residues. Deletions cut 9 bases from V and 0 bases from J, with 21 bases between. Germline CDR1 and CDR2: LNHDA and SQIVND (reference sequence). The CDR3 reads CARSRGDGDYSNQPQHF. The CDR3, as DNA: TGTGCCAGAAGTCGGGGGGACGGGGATTATAGCAATCAGCCCCAGCATTTT.

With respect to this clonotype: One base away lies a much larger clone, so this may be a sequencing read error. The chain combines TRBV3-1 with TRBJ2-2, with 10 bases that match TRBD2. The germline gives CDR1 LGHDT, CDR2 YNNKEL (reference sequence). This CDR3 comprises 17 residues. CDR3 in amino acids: CAGSHGHSGGAAGELFF. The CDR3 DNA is TGTGCCGGCAGTCATGGCCACAGCGGGGGGGCAGCCGGGGAGCTGTTTTTT.

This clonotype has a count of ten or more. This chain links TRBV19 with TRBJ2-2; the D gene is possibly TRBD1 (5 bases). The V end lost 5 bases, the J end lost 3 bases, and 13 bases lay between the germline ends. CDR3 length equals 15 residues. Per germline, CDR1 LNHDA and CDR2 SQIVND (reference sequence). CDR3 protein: CASSPDRQYTGELFF. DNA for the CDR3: TGTGCCAGTAGTCCGGACCGACAGTACACCGGGGAGCTGTTTTTT.

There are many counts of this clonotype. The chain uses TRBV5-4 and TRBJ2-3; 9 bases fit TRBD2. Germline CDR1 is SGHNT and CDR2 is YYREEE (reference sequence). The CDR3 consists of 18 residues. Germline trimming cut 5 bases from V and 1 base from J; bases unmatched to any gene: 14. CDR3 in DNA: TGTGCCAGCAGGTTTCTGGCGGGGGGGCGTTCGCGCACAGATACGCAGTATTTT. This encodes CASRFLAGGRSRTDTQYF.

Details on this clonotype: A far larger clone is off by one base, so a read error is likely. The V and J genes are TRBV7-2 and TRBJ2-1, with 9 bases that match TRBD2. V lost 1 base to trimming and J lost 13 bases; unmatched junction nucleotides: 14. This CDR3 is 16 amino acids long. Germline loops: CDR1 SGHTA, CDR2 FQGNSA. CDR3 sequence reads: CASSLVGGGVGETQFF. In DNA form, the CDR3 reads TGTGCCAGCAGCTTAGTCGGCGGGGGGGTAGGAGAGACCCAGTTCTTC.

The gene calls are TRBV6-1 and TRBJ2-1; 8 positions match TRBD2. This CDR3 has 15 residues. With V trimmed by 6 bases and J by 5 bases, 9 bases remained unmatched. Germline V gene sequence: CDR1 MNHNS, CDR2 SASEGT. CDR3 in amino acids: CASRWVWRGDNEQFF. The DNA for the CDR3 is TGTGCCAGCAGATGGGTTTGGCGGGGGGACAATGAGCAGTTCTTC.

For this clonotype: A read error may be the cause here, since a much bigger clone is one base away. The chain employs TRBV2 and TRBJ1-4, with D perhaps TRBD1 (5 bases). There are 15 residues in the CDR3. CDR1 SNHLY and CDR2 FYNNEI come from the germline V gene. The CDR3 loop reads CASSEALGGLGKRFF. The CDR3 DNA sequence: TGTGCCAGCAGTGAAGCGCTCGGGGGTTTAGGAAAACGGTTTTTT.

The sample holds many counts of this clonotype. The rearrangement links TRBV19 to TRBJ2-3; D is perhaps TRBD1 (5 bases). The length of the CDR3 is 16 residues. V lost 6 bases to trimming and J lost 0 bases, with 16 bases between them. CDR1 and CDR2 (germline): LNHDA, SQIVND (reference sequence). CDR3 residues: CASSYRPPPSTDTQYF. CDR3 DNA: TGTGCCAGTAGCTACAGGCCGCCCCCTAGCACAGATACGCAGTATTTT.

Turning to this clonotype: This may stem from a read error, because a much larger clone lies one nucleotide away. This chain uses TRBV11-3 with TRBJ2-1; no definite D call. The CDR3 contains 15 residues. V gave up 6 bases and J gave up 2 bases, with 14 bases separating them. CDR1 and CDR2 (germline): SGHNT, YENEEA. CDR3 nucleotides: TGTGCCAGCAGTCGATCGTACGGAACCTACAATGAGCAGTTCTTC. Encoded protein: CASSRSYGTYNEQFF.

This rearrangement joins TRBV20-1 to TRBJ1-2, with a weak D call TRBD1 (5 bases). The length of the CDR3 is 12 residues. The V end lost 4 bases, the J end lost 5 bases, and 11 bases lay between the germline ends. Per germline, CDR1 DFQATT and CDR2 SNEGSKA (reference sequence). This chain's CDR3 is CSAIAGMYGYTF. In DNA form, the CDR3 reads TGCAGTGCTATAGCAGGGATGTATGGCTACACCTTC.

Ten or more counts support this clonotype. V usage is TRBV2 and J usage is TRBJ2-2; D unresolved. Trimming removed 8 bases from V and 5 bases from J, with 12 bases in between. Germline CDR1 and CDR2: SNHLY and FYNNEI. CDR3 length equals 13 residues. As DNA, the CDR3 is TGTGCCAGCTCCATTTGGGAAACCGGGGAGCTGTTTTTT. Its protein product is CASSIWETGELFF. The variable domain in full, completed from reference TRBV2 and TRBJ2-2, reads EPEVTQTPSHQVTQMGQEVILRCVPISNHLYFYWYRQILGQKVEFLVSFYNNEISEKSEIFDDQFSVERPDGSNFTLKIRSTKLEDSAMYFCASSIWETGELFFGEGSRLTVL.

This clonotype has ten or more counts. The CDR3 region has the DNA TGTGCCAGCAGCTCCATAGCCGGGACAGTATCTGGCTACACCTTC. Protein sequence: CASSSIAGTVSGYTF. The J gene is TRBJ1-2, the V gene TRBV7-9, with 7 bases identical to TRBD1. Germline V lookup: CDR1 SEHNR, CDR2 FQNEAQ (reference sequence). J gave up 7 bases and V 4 bases, and 12 bases lay outside the gene matches. The CDR3 is 15 residues long.

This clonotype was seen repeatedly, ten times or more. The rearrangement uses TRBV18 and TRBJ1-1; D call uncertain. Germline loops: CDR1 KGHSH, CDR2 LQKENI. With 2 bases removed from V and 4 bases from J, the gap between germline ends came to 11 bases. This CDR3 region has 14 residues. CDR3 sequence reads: CASSPAPRGTEAFF. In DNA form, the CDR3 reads TGTGCCAGCTCACCAGCACCTCGGGGCACTGAAGCTTTCTTT.

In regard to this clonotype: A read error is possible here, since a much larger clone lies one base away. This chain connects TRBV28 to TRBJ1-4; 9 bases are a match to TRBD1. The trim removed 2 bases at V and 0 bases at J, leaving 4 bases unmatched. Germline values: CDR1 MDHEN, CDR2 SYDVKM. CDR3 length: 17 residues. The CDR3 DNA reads TGTGCCAGCAGTTTACGACAGGGGGTTGCAACTAATGAAAAACTGTTTTTT. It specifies CASSLRQGVATNEKLFF.